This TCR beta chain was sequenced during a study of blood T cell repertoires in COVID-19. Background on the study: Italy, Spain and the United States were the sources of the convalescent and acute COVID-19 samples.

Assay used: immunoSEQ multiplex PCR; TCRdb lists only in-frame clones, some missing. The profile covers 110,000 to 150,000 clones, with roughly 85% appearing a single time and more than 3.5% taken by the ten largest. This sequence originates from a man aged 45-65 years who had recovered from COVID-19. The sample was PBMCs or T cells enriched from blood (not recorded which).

CDR3 residues: CASTTSPGGYEQYF. CDR3 DNA sequence: TGCGCCAGTACAACCTCACCGGGGGGGTACGAGCAGTACTTC. The genes are TRBV5-1 and TRBJ2-7; 8 positions match TRBD2. The CDR3 runs 14 residues. In germline, CDR1 is SGHRS, CDR2 YFSETQ. V lost 8 bases, J lost 4 bases, and 11 bases stayed unmatched.